These 21 T cell receptor beta chains originate from one sample sequenced in a study of T cell responses to AZD1222 COVID-19 vaccine. Data came from immunoSEQ multiplex PCR; TCRdb stores just in-frame clones and leaves some out. The table shows about 150,000 clones, with 87% occurring only once. Source: peripheral blood, taken 28 days after the second AZD1222 dose. These receptors were obtained from an adult who received the AZD1222 COVID-19 vaccine.

This clone was observed a few times. The V call is TRBV21-1, the J call TRBJ2-2; the table calls TRBD1, which could not be checked here. TRBV21-1 is a recognized pseudogene. The CDR3 has 15 amino acids. The CDR3 region has the DNA TGTGCCAGCAGCAGAGGACAGGCTAACACCGGGGAGCTGTTTTTT. Amino acids: CASSRGQANTGELFF.

J is TRBJ2-5 and V is TRBV2, with D perhaps matching TRBD1 (6 bases). There are 12 residues in the CDR3. V lost 8 bases to trimming and J lost 3 bases, with 10 bases between them. Germline V gene sequence: CDR1 SNHLY, CDR2 FYNNEI. In DNA, the CDR3 is TGTGCCAGCTCACGGACAGAAGAGACCCAGTACTTC. It codes for CASSRTEETQYF.

This rearrangement joins TRBV6-6 to TRBJ1-2; possibly TRBD1 for D (5 bases). The CDR3 runs to 14 residues. V lost 5 bases and J lost 6, with 16 bases in between. Germline values: CDR1 MNHNY, CDR2 SVGAGI (reference sequence). DNA for the CDR3: TGTGCCAGCAGTCTTGTCGGGGGAGTGGATGGCTACACCTTC. Translation: CASSLVGGVDGYTF.

This chain connects TRBV18 to TRBJ1-2; D ambiguous. The V and J ends lost 6 bases and 4 bases respectively, with 18 bases between them. This CDR3 contains 15 residues. CDR1 KGHSH and CDR2 LQKENI come from the germline V gene. CDR3 region: CASSPISTAGYGYTF. In DNA, the CDR3 is TGTGCCAGCTCCCCAATAAGTACGGCCGGCTATGGCTACACCTTC. The full variable domain, completed using reference TRBV18 and TRBJ1-2, is NAGVMQNPRHLVRRRGQEARLRCSPMKGHSHVYWYRQLPEEGLKFMVYLQKENIIDESGMPKERFSAEFPKEGPSILRIQQVVRGDSAAYFCASSPISTAGYGYTFGSGTRLTVV.

V and J are TRBV29-1 and TRBJ2-3; D perhaps matches TRBD1 (5 bases). Trimming pared 7 bases from V and 6 bases from J, leaving 14 bases between. There are 12 residues in the CDR3. In germline, CDR1 is SQVTM, CDR2 ANQGSEA. The CDR3 protein is CSARAGSDTQYF. In nucleotides, the CDR3 is TGCAGCGCCCGTGCAGGGTCGGATACGCAGTATTTT.

J is TRBJ1-1 and V is TRBV7-9, with TRBD1 as a possible D gene (5 bases). Germline values: CDR1 SEHNR, CDR2 FQNEAQ (reference sequence). The CDR3 is 18 amino acids. Between the trimmed V and J ends, which lost 3 bases and 3 bases, there was a span of 23 bases. CDR3 sequence reads: CASSFGAGRTIGDTEAFF. The CDR3 DNA follows: TGTGCCAGCAGCTTCGGAGCAGGGAGGACCATAGGGGACACTGAAGCTTTCTTT.

J is TRBJ1-3 and V is TRBV29-1, with 11 positions matching TRBD1. CDR1 and CDR2 (germline): SQVTM, ANQGSEA. V gave up 4 bases and J gave up 4 bases; unmatched junction bases: 6. The CDR3 length is 15 residues. The CDR3 region is CSVAVDRGQGNTIYF. The CDR3 DNA follows: TGCAGCGTTGCCGTGGACAGGGGGCAAGGAAACACCATATATTTT.

The chain links TRBV28 to TRBJ2-7; D is perhaps TRBD1 (5 bases). Germline-derived CDR1 and CDR2 are MDHEN and SYDVKM. This CDR3 has 12 amino acids. V lost 6 bases and J 2 bases, leaving 8 bases between the germline ends. The CDR3 region is CASSPRAYEQYF. DNA for the CDR3: TGTGCCAGCAGCCCCAGGGCCTACGAGCAGTACTTC.

This rearrangement joins TRBV4-3 to TRBJ1-2, with TRBD1 matching over 9 bases. Trimming took 2 bases from V and 6 from J; bases not matched to a gene: 7. The CDR3 has 15 amino acids. Germline CDR1 LGHNA, CDR2 YSLEER. CDR3 in DNA: TGCGCCAGCAGCCAAACGGACAGGGGAAATCATGGCTACACCTTC. Its translation: CASSQTDRGNHGYTF.

V usage is TRBV4-3 and J usage is TRBJ2-2; 8 bases are shared with TRBD2. Per the germline V gene, CDR1 is LGHNA and CDR2 is YSLEER. The CDR3 is 18 residues long. V was clipped by 1 base and J by 1 base; unmatched bases: 8. CDR3 region: CASSQAPNLAGNTGELFF. The CDR3 region has the DNA TGCGCCAGCAGCCAAGCTCCCAACCTAGCGGGGAACACCGGGGAGCTGTTTTTT.

The rearrangement links TRBV2 to TRBJ1-2, with D hard to call. The CDR3 covers 13 residues. Germline lookup yields CDR1 SNHLY and CDR2 FYNNEI. V was clipped by 2 bases and J by 2 bases, with 6 bases between them. CDR3 loop: CASSETLNYGYTF. CDR3 sequence (DNA): TGTGCCAGCAGTGAAACACTCAACTATGGCTACACCTTC.

The chain links TRBV4-2 to TRBJ2-3; D is unresolved. This CDR3 region has 18 residues. V lost 0 bases and J lost 0, with 16 bases in between. CDR1 and CDR2 from the germline V gene are LGHNA and YNFKEQ. For the CDR3, the DNA is TGTGCCAGCAGCCAAGAGCTGCGACTTCGTGCTAGCACAGATACGCAGTATTTT. Protein: CASSQELRLRASTDTQYF.

The chain uses TRBV7-2 and TRBJ1-5, with D unresolved. The CDR3 sequence is 15 residues long. The V gene lost 0 bases and the J gene lost 4 bases, with 10 bases spanning the gap. Germline CDR1 reads SGHTA; CDR2 reads FQGNSA. The CDR3 DNA reads TGTGCCAGCAGCTTAGCGGGCTGGGGAAATCAGCCCCAGCATTTT. This sequence encodes CASSLAGWGNQPQHF.

The chain carries TRBV9 and TRBJ2-1; 8 positions match TRBD1. This CDR3 comprises 15 residues. The V gene end was trimmed by 4 bases and the J gene end by 0 bases; junction bases not matched to a gene: 3. CDR1 SGDLS and CDR2 YYNGEE come from the germline V gene. The CDR3 is CASSPQGASYNEQFF. CDR3 DNA: TGTGCCAGCAGCCCGCAGGGGGCCTCCTACAATGAGCAGTTCTTC. Combining the CDR3 with reference TRBV9 and TRBJ2-1 gives the whole variable domain DSGVTQTPKHLITATGQRVTLRCSPRSGDLSVYWYQQSLDQGLQFLIQYYNGEERAKGNILERFSAQQFPDLHSELNLSSLELGDSALYFCASSPQGASYNEQFFGPGTRLTVL.

V and J are TRBV2 and TRBJ2-3; the D is unclear. Trimming pared 3 bases from V and 0 bases from J, leaving 10 bases between. Per the germline V gene, CDR1 is SNHLY and CDR2 is FYNNEI. This CDR3 contains 15 residues. Written as DNA, the CDR3 is TGTGCCAGCAGTGACCCCGGTTCGAGCACAGATACGCAGTATTTT. Its translation: CASSDPGSSTDTQYF.

This clone came up once. The chain employs TRBV5-8 and TRBJ2-1; 7 bases agree with TRBD2. CDR3 length: 13 amino acids. Germline CDR1 and CDR2: SGHTS and YDEGEE. V was clipped by 4 bases and J by 15 bases; unmatched bases: 13. DNA for the CDR3: TGTGCCAGCAGCCTGGTGTCGGGGGGACGGCCGTTCTTC. Its translation: CASSLVSGGRPFF.

The chain is built from TRBV5-4 and TRBJ2-5, with D uncertain. V dropped 0 bases and J dropped 3 bases, with 0 bases sitting between them. This CDR3 comprises 11 residues. Germline V gene lookup returns CDR1 SGHNT and CDR2 YYREEE (reference sequence). The CDR3 DNA follows: TGTGCCAGCAGCTTGGAAGAGACCCAGTACTTC. Translated: CASSLEETQYF.

The CDR3 is CASSVGLVGSDEQFF. The CDR3 DNA reads TGTGCCAGCAGCGTTGGACTAGTCGGAAGCGATGAGCAGTTCTTC. The chain uses TRBV9 and TRBJ2-1; 7 bases align to TRBD2. Trimming took 2 bases from V and 8 from J; bases not matched to a gene: 10. The CDR3 is 15 amino acids. CDR1 SGDLS and CDR2 YYNGEE come from the germline V gene.

The CDR3 here is CASSLIGGQPQHF. In DNA form, the CDR3 reads TGTGCCAGCAGCCTTATTGGGGGGCAGCCCCAGCATTTT. This chain uses TRBV7-9 with TRBJ1-5, with D possibly being TRBD1 (5 bases). The CDR3 covers 13 residues. The germline V gene has CDR1 SEHNR and CDR2 FQNEAQ (reference sequence). Trimming cost V 5 bases and J 7 bases, with 12 bases left between them.

CDR3 protein: CASSFIQGDTEAFF. CDR3 nucleotides: TGTGCCAGCAGCTTTATCCAGGGGGACACTGAAGCTTTCTTT. The chain joins TRBV7-9 to TRBJ1-1; 7 bases match TRBD1. CDR1 SEHNR and CDR2 FQNEAQ come from the germline V gene (reference sequence). The CDR3 is 14 amino acids. Unmatched junction bases numbered 4, after V lost 3 bases and J lost 3 bases.

The J gene is TRBJ1-1, the V gene TRBV6-5, with 9 bases identical to TRBD1. V trimming: 7 bases; J trimming: 6 bases; junction bases outside the gene matches: 6. The CDR3 covers 13 residues. Germline V gene data show CDR1 as MNHEY and CDR2 as SVGAGI. In nucleotides, the CDR3 is TGTGCCAGCATTCGAACAGGGGGCTCTGAAGCTTTCTTT. Encoded protein: CASIRTGGSEAFF.